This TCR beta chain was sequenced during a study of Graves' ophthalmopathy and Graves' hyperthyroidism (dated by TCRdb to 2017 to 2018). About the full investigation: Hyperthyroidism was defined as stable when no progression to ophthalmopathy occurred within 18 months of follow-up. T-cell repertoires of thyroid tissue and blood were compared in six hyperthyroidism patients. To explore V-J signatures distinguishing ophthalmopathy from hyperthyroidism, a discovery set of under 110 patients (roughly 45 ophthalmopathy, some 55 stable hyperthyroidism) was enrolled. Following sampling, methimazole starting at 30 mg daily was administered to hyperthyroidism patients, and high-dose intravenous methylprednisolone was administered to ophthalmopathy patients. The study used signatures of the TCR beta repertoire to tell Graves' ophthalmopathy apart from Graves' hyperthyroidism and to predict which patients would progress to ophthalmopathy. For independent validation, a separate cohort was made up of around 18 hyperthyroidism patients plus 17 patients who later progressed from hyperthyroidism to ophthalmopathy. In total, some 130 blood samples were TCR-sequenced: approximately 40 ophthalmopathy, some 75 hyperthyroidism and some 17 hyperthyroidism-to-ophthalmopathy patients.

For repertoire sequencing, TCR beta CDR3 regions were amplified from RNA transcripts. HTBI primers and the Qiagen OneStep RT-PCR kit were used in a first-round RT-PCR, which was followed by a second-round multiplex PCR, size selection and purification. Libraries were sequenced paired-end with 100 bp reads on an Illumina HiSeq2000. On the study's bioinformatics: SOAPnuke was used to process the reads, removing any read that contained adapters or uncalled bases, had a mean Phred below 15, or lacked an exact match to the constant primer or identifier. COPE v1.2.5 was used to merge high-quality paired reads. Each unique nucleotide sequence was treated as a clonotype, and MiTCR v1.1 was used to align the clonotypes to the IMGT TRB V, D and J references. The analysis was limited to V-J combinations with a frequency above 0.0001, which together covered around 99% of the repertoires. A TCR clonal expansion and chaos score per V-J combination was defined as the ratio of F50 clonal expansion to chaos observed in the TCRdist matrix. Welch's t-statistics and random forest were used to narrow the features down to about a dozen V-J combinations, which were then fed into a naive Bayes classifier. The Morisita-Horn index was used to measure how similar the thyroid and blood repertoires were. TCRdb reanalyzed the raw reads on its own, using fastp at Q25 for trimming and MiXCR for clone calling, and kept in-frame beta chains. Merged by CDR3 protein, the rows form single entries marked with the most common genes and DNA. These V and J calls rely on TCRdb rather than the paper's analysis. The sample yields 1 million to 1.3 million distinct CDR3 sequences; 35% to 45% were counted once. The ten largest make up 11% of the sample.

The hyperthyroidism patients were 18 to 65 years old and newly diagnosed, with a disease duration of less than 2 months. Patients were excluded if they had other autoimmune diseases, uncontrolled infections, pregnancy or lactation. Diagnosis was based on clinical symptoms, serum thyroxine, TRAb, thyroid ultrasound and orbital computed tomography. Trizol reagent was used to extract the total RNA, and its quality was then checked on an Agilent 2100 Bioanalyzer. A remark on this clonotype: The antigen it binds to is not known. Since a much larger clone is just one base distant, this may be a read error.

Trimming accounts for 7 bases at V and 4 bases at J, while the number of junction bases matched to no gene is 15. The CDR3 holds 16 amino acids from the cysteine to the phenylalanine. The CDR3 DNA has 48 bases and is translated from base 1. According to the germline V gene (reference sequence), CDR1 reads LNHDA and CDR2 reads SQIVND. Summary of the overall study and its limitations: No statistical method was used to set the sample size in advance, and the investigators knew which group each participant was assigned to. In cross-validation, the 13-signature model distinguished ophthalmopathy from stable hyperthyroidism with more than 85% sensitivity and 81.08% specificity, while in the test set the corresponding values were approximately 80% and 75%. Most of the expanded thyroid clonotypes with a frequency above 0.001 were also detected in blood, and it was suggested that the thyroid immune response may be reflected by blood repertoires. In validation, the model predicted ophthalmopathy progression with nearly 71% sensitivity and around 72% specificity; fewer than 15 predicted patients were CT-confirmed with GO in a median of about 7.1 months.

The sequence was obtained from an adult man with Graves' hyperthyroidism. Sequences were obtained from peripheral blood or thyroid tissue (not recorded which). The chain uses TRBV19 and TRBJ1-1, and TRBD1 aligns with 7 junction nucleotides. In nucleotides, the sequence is TGTGCCAGTACCACTAACCGGGACAGACTGAGCACTGAAGCTTTCTTT. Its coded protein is CASTTNRDRLSTEAFF.